This T cell receptor (beta chain) was identified during a study of shared clonotypes between healthy human individuals. Study background: Per donor, CD8 memory used one plate, CD8 naive used two, CD4 memory used three and CD4 naive used three.

CD45RO-negative, CCR7-selected cells formed the naive CD8 fraction, which excluded terminally differentiated effector memory CD45RA+ cells. Genomic DNA per cell subset filled all wells of several immunoSEQ plates. TCRdb's table, derived via immunoSEQ multiplex PCR, lists solely in-frame clones and lacks some. The data show under 850,000 clones, 80% to 95% seen once. Germline V lookup: CDR1 SGHKS, CDR2 YYEKEE (reference sequence). Deletions cut 1 base from V and 3 bases from J, with 11 bases between. The CDR3 spans 14 residues. The receptor's source is a man aged 25 to 45 in good health. The chain couples TRBV5-5 to TRBJ2-7; TRBD1 is a possible D gene (5 bases). Sample: naive CD8+ T cells sorted from blood. The CDR3 DNA reads TGTGCCAGCAGCTTGTCTGCAGGGTTCTACGAGCAGTACTTC. This encodes CASSLSAGFYEQYF.